Here is one T cell receptor (beta chain) with its context. As yet, its antigen is unknown. If patients had autoimmune disease history or systemic immunosuppression, they were excluded. Sequencing used immunoSEQ multiplex PCR; TCRdb keeps in-frame clones, though not all of them. The repertoire has approximately 79,000 clones, around 83% of them found once; the top ten carry approximately 0.99%. The sample is drawn from a study of OX40 agonist ivuxolimab in advanced cancers. General study results and limits: CD8+ T cells (on average) carried more expanded clones than CD4+ T cells. Patients with a partial response at 0.1-3.0 mg/kg had among the lowest clonal expansion.

This receptor was taken from an adult with an advanced solid tumor such as melanoma, head and neck, liver or kidney cancer. The sequencing here drew on CD4+ or CD8+ T cells sorted from blood, taken in a trial of the OX40 agonist ivuxolimab.

CDR3 sequence: CASSYSTVHMNTEAFF. CDR3 nucleotides: TGTGCCAGCAGTTACTCCACGGTTCACATGAACACTGAAGCTTTCTTT. This chain joins TRBV6-5 and TRBJ1-1; D unclear. Per the germline V gene, CDR1 is MNHEY and CDR2 is SVGAGI. The CDR3 length is 16 residues. Trimming stripped 0 bases from V and 0 bases from J, with 11 bases between.